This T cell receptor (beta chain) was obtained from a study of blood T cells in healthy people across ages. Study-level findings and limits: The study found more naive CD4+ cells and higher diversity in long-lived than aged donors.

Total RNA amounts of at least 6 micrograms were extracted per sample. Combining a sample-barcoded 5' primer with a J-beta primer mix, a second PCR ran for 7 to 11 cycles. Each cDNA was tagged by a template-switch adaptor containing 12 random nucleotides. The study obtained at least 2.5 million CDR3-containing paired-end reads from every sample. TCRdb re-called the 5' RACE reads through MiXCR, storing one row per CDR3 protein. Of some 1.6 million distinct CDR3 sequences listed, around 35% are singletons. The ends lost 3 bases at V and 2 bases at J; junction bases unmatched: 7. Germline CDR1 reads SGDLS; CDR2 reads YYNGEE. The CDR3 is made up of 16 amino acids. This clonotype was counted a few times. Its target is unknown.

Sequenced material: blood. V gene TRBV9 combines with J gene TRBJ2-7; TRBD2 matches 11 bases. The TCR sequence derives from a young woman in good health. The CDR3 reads CASSAAIAGGPYEQYF. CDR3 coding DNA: TGTGCCAGCAGCGCGGCGATAGCGGGAGGGCCCTACGAGCAGTACTTC.